Shown below are 24 T cell receptor beta chains from a single sample sequenced in a study of blood T cell repertoires in COVID-19. This table comes from immunoSEQ multiplex PCR, and its TCRdb copy is limited to in-frame clones, with some not included. Of 200,000 to 250,000 clones listed, 65% to 90% were seen once; the top ten hold approximately 2.4%. The specimen sequenced was peripheral blood. The receptors shown here come from a woman aged 70-85 years with COVID-19, enrolled during active disease.

This clone was counted a few times. V usage is TRBV2 and J usage is TRBJ1-2; 7 bases line up with TRBD1. Unmatched junction bases numbered 5, after V lost 8 bases and J lost 2 bases. The CDR3 has 13 residues. The germline V gene encodes CDR1 SNHLY and CDR2 FYNNEI. CDR3 sequence reads: CASYPTGNYGYTF. The CDR3 DNA sequence: TGTGCCAGCTATCCGACAGGGAACTATGGCTACACCTTC.

This clone occurred once. The V gene is TRBV3-1 (or the pseudogene TRBV3-2), the J gene TRBJ1-2, with D maybe TRBD1 (6 bases). V gave up 4 bases and J gave up 5 bases, with 8 bases separating them. This CDR3 has 12 residues. Germline lookup yields CDR1 LGHDT and CDR2 YNNKEL (reference sequence). The CDR3 sequence is CASSPGTYGYTF. For the CDR3, the DNA is TGTGCCAGCAGCCCAGGGACATATGGCTACACCTTC.

The chain links TRBV4-2 to TRBJ2-2, with D possibly matching TRBD2 (5 bases). Trimming took 0 bases from V and 7 from J, leaving 12 bases between them. CDR3 size: 15 residues. CDR1 LGHNA and CDR2 YNFKEQ come from the germline V gene. The CDR3 region has the DNA TGTGCCAGCAGCCAAGACTGGCTAGCTGGCGGGGAGCTGTTTTTT. Amino acid sequence: CASSQDWLAGGELFF.

This clone has a single count. The J gene is TRBJ1-2, the V gene TRBV5-5; no firm D call. V lost 0 bases, J lost 8 bases, and 11 bases lay in between. Germline V lookup: CDR1 SGHKS, CDR2 YYEKEE (reference sequence). The CDR3 loop spans 13 amino acids. The CDR3 protein is CASSLEDQRGYTF. The DNA for the CDR3 is TGTGCCAGCAGCTTGGAGGATCAGCGGGGCTACACCTTC.

This chain joins TRBV4-1 and TRBJ2-1; D is perhaps TRBD1 (8 bases). Germline V gene data show CDR1 as MGHRA and CDR2 as YSYEKL. Trimming removed 0 bases from V and 0 bases from J, with 24 bases in between. The CDR3 contains 21 residues. The CDR3 region has the DNA TGCGCCAGCAGCCAAGATCGCGGGACAGGTATAGGGGGGGGCTCCTACAATGAGCAGTTCTTC. Protein product: CASSQDRGTGIGGGSYNEQFF.

The V call is TRBV19, the J call TRBJ1-4; TRBD1 aligns across 7 bases. This CDR3 spans 16 amino acids. The V and J ends lost 7 bases and 7 bases, in that order; junction bases with no gene match: 15. CDR1 is LNHDA and CDR2 is SQIVND in the germline V gene (reference sequence). The CDR3 reads CASTLWEGGRSEKLFF. CDR3 DNA: TGTGCCAGTACCCTATGGGAAGGGGGCCGGAGTGAAAAACTGTTTTTT. Looking up the rest from reference TRBV19 and TRBJ1-4 gives the full variable domain: DGGITQSPKYLFRKEGQNVTLSCEQNLNHDAMYWYRQDPGQGLRLIYYSQIVNDFQKGDIAEGYSVSREKKESFPLTVTSAQKNPTAFYLCASTLWEGGRSEKLFFGSGTQLSVL.

V is TRBV4-1 and J is TRBJ2-1; no definite D call. Germline V gene lookup returns CDR1 MGHRA and CDR2 YSYEKL. This CDR3 has 15 residues. The V gene lost 1 base and the J gene lost 4 bases, with 11 bases spanning the gap. CDR3 nucleotide sequence: TGCGCCAGCAGCCAAGGTTCAGTTTTATACAATGAGCAGTTCTTC. It is translated as CASSQGSVLYNEQFF.

J is TRBJ1-4 and V is TRBV28; no firm D call. V was clipped by 4 bases and J by 7 bases, with 13 bases between them. Germline values: CDR1 MDHEN, CDR2 SYDVKM. The CDR3 loop spans 14 amino acids. The CDR3 DNA is TGTGCCAGCAGTTCCACGTTAGCCGGTGAAAAACTGTTTTTT. Residues: CASSSTLAGEKLFF.

The chain employs TRBV7-6 and TRBJ2-7, with 10 bases identical to TRBD1. CDR3 size: 17 residues. With 2 bases clipped from V and 7 bases from J, the junction kept 14 bases outside the gene matches. Germline values: CDR1 SGHVS, CDR2 FNYEAQ. As DNA, the CDR3 is TGTGCCAGCAGCTTACCACCCGGGACAGGGGCTCCTAGTGAGCAGTACTTC. Protein sequence: CASSLPPGTGAPSEQYF.

This chain joins TRBV6-2 or TRBV6-3 and TRBJ1-1, with a tentative D call TRBD1 (5 bases). The CDR3 is 14 amino acids. Germline V gene lookup returns CDR1 MNHEY and CDR2 SVGEGT. V lost 4 bases to trimming and J lost 0 bases, with 9 bases between them. The CDR3 nucleotides are TGTGCCAGCAGTTCAGGGTCCTTGAACACTGAAGCTTTCTTT. Amino acids: CASSSGSLNTEAFF.

This clone was observed a single time. The V call is TRBV5-1, the J call TRBJ1-2; TRBD1 is a possible D gene (5 bases). Trimming left V 0 bases short and J 7 bases short, with 19 bases between. The CDR3 totals 16 residues. CDR1 SGHRS and CDR2 YFSETQ come from the germline V gene. CDR3: CASSLAGQGFSSGYTF. CDR3 bases: TGCGCCAGCAGCTTGGCCGGGCAGGGCTTTTCCTCTGGCTACACCTTC.

The rearrangement uses TRBV6-2 or TRBV6-3 and TRBJ1-3; 9 bases fit TRBD1. Germline loops: CDR1 MNHEY, CDR2 SVGEGT. This CDR3 has 14 residues. V dropped 8 bases and J dropped 5; count of bases not matched to a gene: 7. The CDR3 protein is CASGPQGARNTIYF. CDR3 DNA: TGTGCCAGCGGCCCACAGGGGGCCCGAAACACCATATATTTT.

CDR3 in DNA: TGTGCCAGCAGTTCGAGAGGGGGTACGATTTATGGCTACACCTTC. Protein product: CASSSRGGTIYGYTF. V gene TRBV27 combines with J gene TRBJ1-2; D might be TRBD1 (6 bases). Germline V gene lookup returns CDR1 MNHEY and CDR2 SMNVEV (reference sequence). Trimming stripped 4 bases from V and 5 bases from J, with 17 bases between. The CDR3 length is 15 residues.

This chain uses TRBV7-8 with TRBJ2-1, with D maybe TRBD1 (6 bases). The V gene lost 2 bases and the J gene lost 6 bases, with 11 bases spanning the gap. CDR1 and CDR2 (germline): SGHVS, FQNEAQ. The CDR3 runs to 14 residues. CDR3 nucleotides: TGTGCCAGCAGCTTAATTGACAGGCCCAATGAGCAGTTCTTC. It specifies CASSLIDRPNEQFF.

This rearrangement joins TRBV2 to TRBJ1-2; 7 bases align to TRBD1. The germline V gene has CDR1 SNHLY and CDR2 FYNNEI. Trimming took 4 bases from V and 1 from J; bases not matched to a gene: 3. This CDR3 comprises 14 residues. DNA of the CDR3: TGTGCCAGCAGTGGGAGACAGGGTAACTATGGCTACACCTTC. Translation: CASSGRQGNYGYTF.

In its sample, this clone was seen once. The rearrangement uses TRBV12-3 or TRBV12-4 and TRBJ2-1; the D gene is possibly TRBD2 (5 bases). V lost 6 bases and J lost 2, with 8 bases in between. CDR3 length: 13 amino acids. The CDR3, as DNA: TGTGCCAGCAGCCCCGGGACCTACAATGAGCAGTTCTTC. It translates to CASSPGTYNEQFF.

This chain uses TRBV7-2 with TRBJ2-3, with TRBD2 as a possible D gene (5 bases). CDR1 is SGHTA, CDR2 FQGNSA, per germline. The length of the CDR3 is 15 residues. V lost 4 bases to trimming and J lost 5 bases, with 16 bases between them. Written as DNA, the CDR3 is TGTGCCAGCAGCTATACACGACCCGGGGTAGATACGCAGTATTTT. This codes for CASSYTRPGVDTQYF.

This chain joins TRBV9 and TRBJ1-1; 8 bases align to TRBD1. Germline CDR1 is SGDLS and CDR2 is YYNGEE. The CDR3 is 15 amino acids. The J segment lost 5 bases and the V segment lost 3 bases, leaving 9 bases of the junction unmatched. CDR3 in amino acids: CASSGTGQGGTEAFF. CDR3 bases: TGTGCCAGCAGCGGAACCGGACAGGGAGGTACTGAAGCTTTCTTT.

The rearrangement uses TRBV7-9 and TRBJ2-1; 11 bases map to TRBD2. The length of the CDR3 is 17 residues. CDR1 SEHNR and CDR2 FQNEAQ come from the germline V gene (reference sequence). With 0 bases clipped from V and 7 bases from J, the junction kept 8 bases outside the gene matches. The CDR3 DNA sequence: TGTGCCAGCAGCTTAGCCTTATTAGCGGGAGGGCTTAATGAGCAGTTCTTC. This gives the protein CASSLALLAGGLNEQFF.

The chain recombines TRBV2 with TRBJ2-7; 10 nucleotides agree with TRBD2. This CDR3 spans 15 amino acids. Germline values: CDR1 SNHLY, CDR2 FYNNEI. With V trimmed by 4 bases and J by 3 bases, 6 bases remained unmatched. Here the CDR3 reads CASSGSGRAFYEQYF. The CDR3 DNA is TGTGCCAGCAGTGGGAGCGGGAGGGCCTTCTACGAGCAGTACTTC.

The J gene is TRBJ1-2, the V gene TRBV18, with 11 bases matching TRBD1. The CDR3 has 17 residues. The J segment lost 5 bases and the V segment lost 3 bases, leaving 11 bases of the junction unmatched. The germline V gene has CDR1 KGHSH and CDR2 LQKENI. The CDR3 DNA sequence: TGTGCCAGCTCACCGTTGCCCCTAGGACAGGGGGCATATGGCTACACCTTC. It translates to CASSPLPLGQGAYGYTF. The variable domain in full, completed from reference TRBV18 and TRBJ1-2, reads NAGVMQNPRHLVRRRGQEARLRCSPMKGHSHVYWYRQLPEEGLKFMVYLQKENIIDESGMPKERFSAEFPKEGPSILRIQQVVRGDSAAYFCASSPLPLGQGAYGYTFGSGTRLTVV.

This clone was observed a few times. The V gene is TRBV5-1, the J gene TRBJ1-1; a weak D match, TRBD1 (6 bases). Germline V gives CDR1 SGHRS, CDR2 YFSETQ. Trimming shortened V by 0 bases and J by 3 bases, and 6 bases separated the two germline ends. The CDR3 has 13 amino acids. In DNA form, the CDR3 reads TGCGCCAGCAGCTTGGGACAGGACACTGAAGCTTTCTTT. Protein product: CASSLGQDTEAFF.

V is TRBV5-1 and J is TRBJ1-1, with 7 bases lining up with TRBD1. In germline, CDR1 is SGHRS, CDR2 YFSETQ. The V and J ends lost 4 bases and 3 bases, in that order; junction bases with no gene match: 9. The CDR3 contains 15 residues. The CDR3 spells CASSPGAGGDTEAFF. The CDR3 DNA sequence: TGCGCCAGCAGCCCCGGGGCAGGGGGAGACACTGAAGCTTTCTTT.

A single count supports this clone. The chain recombines TRBV29-1 with TRBJ2-6; D is undetermined. V was clipped by 4 bases and J by 7 bases, with 5 bases between them. Germline V CDR1 and CDR2: SQVTM, ANQGSEA. This CDR3 region has 11 residues. In nucleotides, the CDR3 is TGCAGCGTTGGTGTAGCCAACGTCCTGACTTTC. As protein: CSVGVANVLTF. The variable domain in full, completed from reference TRBV29-1 and TRBJ2-6, reads SAVISQKPSRDICQRGTSLTIQCQVDSQVTMMFWYRQQPGQSLTLIATANQGSEATYESGFVIDKFPISRPNLTFSTLTVSNMSPEDSSIYLCSVGVANVLTFGAGSRLTVL.